The 10 T cell receptor beta chains given below trace back to one sample, sequenced in a study of T cell changes during pregnancy in multiple sclerosis. Method: immunoSEQ multiplex PCR; TCRdb's copy keeps in-frame clones and lacks some. The repertoire holds 75,000 to 100,000 clones, with about 92% as singletons. The specimen was peripheral blood, collected after pregnancy. These receptors were obtained from a female donor with multiple sclerosis, enrolled in a pregnancy study.

The rearrangement uses TRBV19 and TRBJ1-5, with TRBD1 matching over 9 bases. J lost 0 bases, V lost 9 bases, and 12 bases had no gene match. This CDR3 is built from 17 residues. In germline, CDR1 is LNHDA, CDR2 SQIVND (reference sequence). The CDR3 sequence is CASTAGQGRYSNQPQHF. Written as DNA, the CDR3 is TGTGCCAGCACGGCGGGACAGGGACGCTATAGCAATCAGCCCCAGCATTTT.

The rearrangement joins TRBV18 to TRBJ1-2; the D gene is possibly TRBD1 (5 bases). V shed 2 bases and J shed 3 bases, with 13 bases lying between them. The germline CDR1 and CDR2 sequences are KGHSH and LQKENI. CDR3 length equals 15 residues. The CDR3 DNA is TGTGCCAGCTCACCATACCAGCAGACAGACTATGGCTACACCTTC. This sequence encodes CASSPYQQTDYGYTF.

This chain links TRBV5-1 with TRBJ2-5; TRBD2 might be the D (6 bases). In germline, CDR1 is SGHRS, CDR2 YFSETQ. The CDR3 has 15 amino acids. Trimming stripped 5 bases from V and 1 base from J, with 15 bases between. The CDR3 DNA reads TGCGCCAGCAGTAGTCAACCGGGAGCCCAAGAGACCCAGTACTTC. This gives the protein CASSSQPGAQETQYF.

The chain has TRBV6-6 and TRBJ1-2; the D is unclear. The CDR3 length is 13 residues. Trimming shortened V by 3 bases and J by 8 bases, and 13 bases separated the two germline ends. Germline loops: CDR1 MNHNY, CDR2 SVGAGI (reference sequence). CDR3 DNA sequence: TGTGCCAGCAGTTATCGGACTACCGAGGGCTACACCTTC. Translating it yields CASSYRTTEGYTF.

The genes are TRBV11-2 and TRBJ2-7; perhaps TRBD1 as D (5 bases). CDR1 is SGHAT, CDR2 FQNNGV, per germline. V dropped 6 bases and J dropped 0 bases, with 12 bases sitting between them. The CDR3 spans 14 residues. The CDR3 spells CASSYHTGSYEQYF. The CDR3 DNA reads as TGTGCCAGCAGTTATCATACAGGCTCCTACGAGCAGTACTTC.

This rearrangement joins TRBV28 to TRBJ1-2; no clear D gene. The germline V and J ends were trimmed by 0 bases and 4 bases, with 12 bases remaining between them. Germline V gene lookup returns CDR1 MDHEN and CDR2 SYDVKM. CDR3 length equals 15 residues. The CDR3 DNA reads as TGTGCCAGCAGTTTATGGGGGAGGGAGGCCTATGGCTACACCTTC. Translating it yields CASSLWGREAYGYTF.

The rearrangement joins TRBV6-1 to TRBJ2-7; 9 positions match TRBD1. Germline CDR1 MNHNS, CDR2 SASEGT. The CDR3 sequence is 16 residues long. The junction had 14 bases not matched to a gene; V was cut back by 4 bases and J by 7 bases. The chain's CDR3 is CASSVLPTGGMREQYF. The CDR3, as DNA: TGTGCCAGCAGTGTTCTTCCGACAGGGGGAATGAGGGAGCAGTACTTC.

The rearrangement uses TRBV27 and TRBJ2-7; TRBD2 matches at 7 bases. The CDR3 totals 12 residues. Germline-derived CDR1 and CDR2 are MNHEY and SMNVEV (reference sequence). V dropped 9 bases and J dropped 5; count of bases not matched to a gene: 7. The CDR3 sequence: CASRTGGNEQYF. Here the CDR3 DNA reads TGTGCCAGTAGAACGGGAGGCAACGAGCAGTACTTC.

The rearrangement joins TRBV25-1 to TRBJ2-7, with TRBD1 identical over 7 bases. V lost 8 bases and J lost 4; bases outside the gene matches: 8. Per germline, CDR1 MGHDK and CDR2 SYGVNS. This CDR3 spans 13 amino acids. The CDR3 DNA reads as TGTGCCAGCCGCCGGGACAGAACTTACGAGCAGTACTTC. Translating it yields CASRRDRTYEQYF.

The chain couples TRBV25-1 to TRBJ1-2; TRBD1 matches 8 bases. The CDR3 loop spans 15 amino acids. After removal of 3 bases from V and 0 bases from J, the junction contained 3 bases not matched to a gene. Germline V gene lookup returns CDR1 MGHDK and CDR2 SYGVNS. CDR3 nucleotide sequence: TGTGCCAGCAGTGAGGGGGGACAGGCTAACTATGGCTACACCTTC. As protein: CASSEGGQANYGYTF.